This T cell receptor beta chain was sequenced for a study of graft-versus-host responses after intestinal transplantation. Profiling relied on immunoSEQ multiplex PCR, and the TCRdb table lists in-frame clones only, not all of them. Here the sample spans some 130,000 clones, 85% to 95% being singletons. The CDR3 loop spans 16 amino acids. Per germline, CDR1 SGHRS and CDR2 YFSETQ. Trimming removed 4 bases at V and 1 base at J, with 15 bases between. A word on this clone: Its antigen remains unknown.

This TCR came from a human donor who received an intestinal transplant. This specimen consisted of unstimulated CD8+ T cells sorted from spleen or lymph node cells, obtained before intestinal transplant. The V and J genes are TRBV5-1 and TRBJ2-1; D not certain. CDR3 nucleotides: TGCGCCAGCAGCCTGGCTTTAGACCGATCCTACAATGAGCAGTTCTTC. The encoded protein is CASSLALDRSYNEQFF.